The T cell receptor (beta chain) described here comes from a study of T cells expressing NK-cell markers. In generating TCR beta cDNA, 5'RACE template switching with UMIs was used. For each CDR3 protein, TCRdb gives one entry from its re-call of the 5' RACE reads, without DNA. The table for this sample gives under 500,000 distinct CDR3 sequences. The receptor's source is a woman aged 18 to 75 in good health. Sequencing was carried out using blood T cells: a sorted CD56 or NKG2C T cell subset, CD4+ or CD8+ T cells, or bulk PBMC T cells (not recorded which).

CDR3 sequence: CSARSEGGDTEAFF. The rearrangement joins TRBV20-1 to TRBJ1-1; the D call from TCRdb, TRBD1, cannot be confirmed without DNA. CDR3 length: 14 residues. CDR1 DFQATT and CDR2 SNEGSKA come from the germline V gene (reference sequence).